The next 19 T cell receptor beta chains were all read from a single sample in a study of CD8 T cells in ankylosing spondylitis. TCRdb re-derived calls from the 5' RACE reads in MiXCR, one entry per CDR3 protein. Of approximately 290,000 distinct CDR3 sequences listed, more than 20% were seen once; the top ten hold 3.5%. The sample comprised blood, either unsorted or a sorted T cell fraction (not recorded which). These receptors came from a female donor with ankylosing spondylitis or in good health (not recorded which).

Ten or more counts support this clonotype. The chain combines TRBV5-1 with TRBJ1-3; 7 bases agree with TRBD1. J gave up 1 base and V 4 bases, and 2 bases lay outside the gene matches. Germline assignment: CDR1 SGHRS and CDR2 YFSETQ. This CDR3 contains 14 residues. The DNA of the CDR3 is TGCGCCAGCAGCCGGGACAGATCTGGAAACACCATATATTTT. Translated, it gives CASSRDRSGNTIYF.

At least ten counts were recorded for this clonotype. This chain links TRBV20-1 with TRBJ2-1, with D possibly being TRBD2 (5 bases). V lost 1 base, J lost 6 bases, and 10 bases lay in between. The CDR3 runs 13 residues. CDR1 is DFQATT, CDR2 SNEGSKA, per germline (reference sequence). The CDR3 sequence is CSARGASSNEQFF. DNA for the CDR3: TGCAGTGCTAGAGGGGCTAGCTCCAATGAGCAGTTCTTC.

This clonotype was detected only a few times. This chain joins TRBV12-3 or TRBV12-4 and TRBJ2-5; 10 nucleotides align to TRBD2. This CDR3 region has 14 residues. With V trimmed by 10 bases and J by 5 bases, 10 bases remained unmatched. In DNA form, the CDR3 reads TGTGCCATCGACGGAGGGACTAGCGCGGAGACCCAGTACTTC. This sequence encodes CAIDGGTSAETQYF.

This clonotype has only a few counts. The gene calls are TRBV10-3 and TRBJ1-6; the D is unclear. Germline V gene lookup returns CDR1 ENHRY and CDR2 SYGVKD. The CDR3 contains 12 residues. Trimming removed 4 bases from V and 6 bases from J, with 4 bases in between. The CDR3 DNA reads TGTGCCATCAGTGTTTCTAATTCACCCCTCCACTTT. Its protein is CAISVSNSPLHF.

This clonotype was detected ten times or more. The chain is built from TRBV6-2 or TRBV6-3 and TRBJ1-5; unclear D gene. Germline V gives CDR1 MNHEY, CDR2 SVGEGT. This CDR3 comprises 14 residues. Trimming removed 4 bases at V and 0 bases at J, with 7 bases between. The chain's CDR3 is CASSFPGSNQPQHF. The CDR3 region has the DNA TGTGCCAGCAGTTTCCCAGGTAGCAATCAGCCCCAGCATTTT.

This chain joins TRBV7-7 and TRBJ2-5; 9 bases line up with TRBD2. Germline CDR1 SSHAT, CDR2 FNYEAQ (reference sequence). With 4 bases clipped from V and 6 bases from J, the junction kept 9 bases outside the gene matches. The CDR3 spans 15 residues. CDR3 in DNA: TGTGCCAGCAGCTCCGGTAGCGGGAGTTTTAAGACCCAGTACTTC. As protein: CASSSGSGSFKTQYF.

The V and J genes are TRBV7-2 and TRBJ2-7; D uncertain. This CDR3 is 15 amino acids long. Trimming pared 1 base from V and 5 bases from J, leaving 15 bases between. CDR1 and CDR2 (germline): SGHTA, FQGNSA. The CDR3 nucleotides are TGTGCCAGCAGCTTAGATAATGTAGGGTCCGACGAGCAGTACTTC. This gives the protein CASSLDNVGSDEQYF.

This chain links TRBV6-5 with TRBJ2-3, with D maybe TRBD2 (6 bases). Per germline, CDR1 MNHEY and CDR2 SVGAGI. V was cut by 0 bases and J by 5 bases, with 12 bases left in between. There are 15 residues in the CDR3. CDR3 region: CASSYSKAGRDTQYF. The CDR3 DNA is TGTGCCAGCAGTTACTCGAAGGCGGGGCGAGATACGCAGTATTTT.

The CDR3 here is CSARIGLAGVHYEQYF. As DNA, the CDR3 is TGCAGTGCTAGAATTGGACTAGCGGGAGTCCACTACGAGCAGTACTTC. The chain is built from TRBV20-1 and TRBJ2-7, with TRBD2 matching over 13 bases. Per germline, CDR1 DFQATT and CDR2 SNEGSKA (reference sequence). This CDR3 is built from 16 residues. The J segment lost 3 bases and the V segment lost 2 bases, leaving 7 bases of the junction unmatched.

In this sample, this clonotype turned up a few times. The chain recombines TRBV3-1 with TRBJ2-1, with 12 bases aligning to TRBD2. Per the germline V gene, CDR1 is LGHDT and CDR2 is YNNKEL (reference sequence). This CDR3 region has 16 residues. Germline trimming cut 4 bases from V and 8 bases from J; bases unmatched to any gene: 9. The CDR3 loop reads CASSPILAGGPHEQFF. As DNA, the CDR3 is TGTGCCAGCAGCCCGATCCTAGCGGGAGGGCCTCATGAGCAGTTCTTC.

The chain links TRBV20-1 to TRBJ2-5; 11 nucleotides align to TRBD2. The CDR3 runs 14 residues. Trimming took 8 bases from V and 5 from J; bases not matched to a gene: 10. Germline V gene data show CDR1 as DFQATT and CDR2 as SNEGSKA (reference sequence). The chain's CDR3 is CSFSGRASGETQYF. The CDR3 region has the DNA TGCAGTTTTAGCGGGAGGGCCAGTGGGGAGACCCAGTACTTC.

The sample holds many counts of this clonotype. The chain recombines TRBV27 with TRBJ1-5; tentatively, D is TRBD1 (6 bases). The CDR3 totals 15 residues. Germline CDR1 and CDR2: MNHEY and SMNVEV (reference sequence). V was clipped by 2 bases and J by 3 bases, with 11 bases between them. CDR3 DNA sequence: TGTGCCAGCAGTTTAAGGCGGGGGCCCAATCAGCCCCAGCATTTT. Residues: CASSLRRGPNQPQHF.

The V gene is TRBV11-2, the J gene TRBJ2-1, with TRBD2 as a possible D gene (6 bases). V lost 4 bases, J lost 0 bases, and 19 bases lay in between. The CDR3 consists of 18 residues. In germline, CDR1 is SGHAT, CDR2 FQNNGV. CDR3 in amino acids: CASSSPPGRGSSYNEQFF. The CDR3 DNA reads TGTGCCAGCAGCTCACCACCCGGCCGGGGGAGCTCCTACAATGAGCAGTTCTTC.

This clonotype was counted many times. This rearrangement joins TRBV29-1 to TRBJ2-1; D remains ambiguous. Germline V gene sequence: CDR1 SQVTM, CDR2 ANQGSEA. V lost 4 bases and J 10 bases, leaving 11 bases between the germline ends. The CDR3 loop spans 11 amino acids. The CDR3 sequence is CSVVSMGEQFF. The CDR3 DNA reads TGCAGCGTTGTCTCTATGGGCGAGCAGTTCTTC.

This clonotype was counted only a few times. The chain carries TRBV5-6 and TRBJ2-1; D not certain. The germline gives CDR1 SGHDT, CDR2 YYEEEE. V lost 2 bases to trimming and J lost 6 bases, with 6 bases between them. The CDR3 has 12 amino acids. The CDR3 protein is CASSFKANEQFF. CDR3 nucleotides: TGTGCCAGCAGCTTCAAGGCCAATGAGCAGTTCTTC.

V is TRBV20-1 and J is TRBJ1-1, with no clear D. There are 13 residues in the CDR3. Looked up from germline, CDR1 is DFQATT and CDR2 is SNEGSKA (reference sequence). Trimming removed 5 bases at V and 4 bases at J, with 14 bases between. CDR3 amino acids: CSALRIRGTEAFF. The CDR3 coding sequence is TGCAGTGCTCTGAGGATTCGGGGCACTGAAGCTTTCTTT.

This clonotype appeared a single time. This chain connects TRBV6-5 to TRBJ1-3, with unresolved D. Germline loops: CDR1 MNHEY, CDR2 SVGAGI. The CDR3 sequence is 15 residues long. The ends were cut back, 0 bases at V and 0 bases at J, with 6 bases in the middle. The CDR3 sequence is CASSYSQSSGNTIYF. For the CDR3, the DNA is TGTGCCAGCAGTTACTCTCAGTCCTCTGGAAACACCATATATTTT.

At least ten counts were recorded for this clonotype. This chain uses TRBV4-1 with TRBJ1-2, with TRBD1 matching over 8 bases. Germline loops: CDR1 MGHRA, CDR2 YSYEKL. Trimming at V came to 0 bases and at J to 2 bases, leaving 2 bases not matched to a gene. The CDR3 runs 15 residues. CDR3 amino acids: CASSQDRGRNYGYTF. In DNA, the CDR3 is TGCGCCAGCAGCCAAGACAGGGGGCGAAACTATGGCTACACCTTC.

This clonotype appeared many times. The chain carries TRBV29-1 and TRBJ1-3, with no clear D. The CDR3 sequence is 14 residues long. With 3 bases removed from V and 5 bases from J, the gap between germline ends came to 14 bases. Germline V gene lookup returns CDR1 SQVTM and CDR2 ANQGSEA. The CDR3 DNA follows: TGCAGCGTTGACGGTGGAGGAGGAAGAAACACCATATATTTT. Protein: CSVDGGGGRNTIYF. Drawing the rest from reference TRBV29-1 and TRBJ1-3, the complete variable domain is SAVISQKPSRDICQRGTSLTIQCQVDSQVTMMFWYRQQPGQSLTLIATANQGSEATYESGFVIDKFPISRPNLTFSTLTVSNMSPEDSSIYLCSVDGGGGRNTIYFGEGSWLTVV.